Listed below are T cell receptor beta chains from one sample, sequenced in a study of cytomegalovirus exposure and HLA in healthy donors. Data came from immunoSEQ multiplex PCR; TCRdb stores just in-frame clones and leaves some out. The table shows roughly 140,000 clones, with 76% occurring only once. The sequenced sample was PBMCs. The receptor set was obtained from a woman aged 40-49 years in good health and CMV-seronegative. CDR3s include the opening cysteine and the closing phenylalanine or tryptophan. D genes are given only for firm matches. Rows may omit the clone size; those that give it use once, few, many or a size class.

-,TRBJ2-1,TRBV6-6,TRBD2,CASSYSYGRARNEQFF,TGTGCCAGCAGTTACTCTTACGGGAGGGCCCGGAATGAGCAGTTCTTC
once,TRBJ1-2,TRBV7-8,-,CASSLEVGYINYGYTF,TGTGCCAGCAGCTTAGAGGTCGGGTACATTAACTATGGCTACACCTTC
-,TRBJ1-5,TRBV30,-,CAWSHRGNQPQHF,TGTGCCTGGAGTCACCGGGGCAATCAGCCCCAGCATTTT
-,TRBJ2-7,TRBV6-6,TRBD1,CASSSAGGIYEQYF,TGTGCCAGCAGTTCGGCAGGGGGCATCTACGAGCAGTACTTC
-,TRBJ2-2,TRBV15,-,CATSRAPGSTGELFF,TGTGCCACCAGCAGAGCGCCGGGAAGCACCGGGGAGCTGTTTTTT
-,TRBJ1-6,TRBV28,-,CASSFSVLRGKSSYNSPLHF,TGTGCCAGCAGTTTCTCCGTCCTCAGAGGGAAAAGCTCCTATAATTCACCCCTCCACTTT
-,TRBJ2-5,TRBV18,-,CASSPPGQPQETQYF,TGTGCCAGCTCACCACCCGGACAGCCCCAAGAGACCCAGTACTTC
-,TRBJ2-5,TRBV27,TRBD2,CASSSSTSSRETQYF,TGTGCCAGCAGTTCATCGACTAGCTCCCGGGAGACCCAGTACTTC
-,TRBJ2-2,TRBV11-2,-,CASSLYGSRGPANTGELFF,TGTGCCAGCAGCTTATATGGGAGCAGGGGTCCCGCGAACACCGGGGAGCTGTTTTTT
-,TRBJ1-2,TRBV11-3,TRBD1,CASSSTDSTGFVYGYTF,TGTGCCAGCAGCTCCACCGATTCGACAGGGTTCGTCTATGGCTACACCTTC
-,TRBJ1-1,TRBV5-4,-,CASSLEASTEAFF,TGTGCCAGCAGCTTGGAAGCAAGCACTGAAGCTTTCTTT
-,TRBJ1-2,TRBV11-2,TRBD1,CASSSLGDSHYGYTF,TGTGCCAGCAGCTCCCTCGGGGACAGCCACTATGGCTACACCTTC
-,TRBJ2-7,TRBV6-1,-,CASARDNSYEQYF,TGTGCCAGCGCTCGGGACAACTCCTACGAGCAGTACTTC
-,TRBJ2-1,TRBV5-6,TRBD2,CASSLYWRGSSYNEQFF,TGTGCCAGCAGCTTGTATTGGCGGGGGAGCTCCTACAATGAGCAGTTCTTC
-,TRBJ1-2,TRBV5-5,TRBD1,CASSTRDRSSGYTF,TGTGCCAGCAGCACCCGGGACAGGTCTTCTGGCTACACCTTC
-,TRBJ2-3,TRBV19,TRBD2,CASSMARGRTDTQYF,TGTGCCAGTAGTATGGCGCGGGGGAGGACAGATACGCAGTATTTT
-,TRBJ1-2,TRBV7-9,-,CSSSSVRGDYGYTF,TGTTCCAGCAGCTCAGTTAGGGGTGACTATGGCTACACCTTC
few,TRBJ2-7,TRBV5-1,-,CASSSWTGKESEQYF,TGCGCCAGCAGCTCTTGGACGGGGAAGGAGTCCGAGCAGTACTTC
-,TRBJ1-6,TRBV4-1,-,CASSQGEVRNSPLHF,TGCGCCAGCAGCCAAGGTGAGGTGAGGAATTCACCCCTCCACTTT
-,TRBJ2-5,TRBV7-6,TRBD2,CASSLTGLVGETQYF,TGTGCCAGCAGCTTAACGGGACTAGTCGGAGAGACCCAGTACTTC
-,TRBJ2-1,TRBV6-1,TRBD2,CASSEAPGGEQFF,TGTGCCAGCAGTGAAGCGCCGGGAGGTGAGCAGTTCTTC
-,TRBJ2-3,TRBV5-1,-,CASSLAQDTHTQYF,TGCGCCAGCAGCTTGGCCCAGGACACTCATACGCAGTATTTT
-,TRBJ2-2,TRBV4-1,TRBD1,CASRPGQGSTGELFF,TGCGCCAGCCGTCCAGGACAGGGTTCAACCGGGGAGCTGTTTTTT
-,TRBJ1-2,TRBV5-1,-,CASSAAPGSGYGYTF,TGCGCCAGCAGCGCAGCGCCCGGCTCTGGGTATGGCTACACCTTC
-,TRBJ2-1,TRBV6-5,-,CASSYSGGLYNEQFF,TGTGCCAGCAGTTACTCGGGGGGGCTCTACAATGAGCAGTTCTTC
-,TRBJ2-7,TRBV30,TRBD1,CAWSVGTGTYEQYF,TGTGCCTGGAGTGTTGGGACAGGGACCTACGAGCAGTACTTC
-,TRBJ1-1,TRBV11-2,-,CASSVREVRTEAFF,TGTGCCAGCAGCGTCAGGGAAGTGAGGACTGAAGCTTTCTTT
once,TRBJ2-7,TRBV30,TRBD1,CAWSPPSRTGGSYEQYF,TGTGCCTGGAGTCCCCCCAGCCGGACAGGGGGCTCCTACGAGCAGTACTTC